These 24 T cell receptor beta chains originate from one sample sequenced in a study of shared clonotypes between healthy human individuals. The data were produced by immunoSEQ multiplex PCR, yet TCRdb's version contains in-frame clones alone and is incomplete. The table records fewer than 850,000 clones, more than 70% of them present only once. Sequences were obtained from memory CD4+ T cells sorted from blood. Subset given: CD45RA-negative fraction. The receptors here all came from a woman in her 30s in good health.

The chain couples TRBV27 to TRBJ2-1; D gene ambiguous. V lost 0 bases and J lost 9, with 18 bases in between. Germline values: CDR1 MNHEY, CDR2 SMNVEV (reference sequence). The CDR3 sequence is 16 residues long. The CDR3 bases are TGTGCCAGCAGTTTATCAATGGCAGGCGCTTATAGTGAGCAGTTCTTC. It encodes CASSLSMAGAYSEQFF.

This chain uses TRBV18 with TRBJ1-4; perhaps TRBD1 as D (5 bases). Germline CDR1 is KGHSH and CDR2 is LQKENI. V was cut by 5 bases and J by 7 bases, with 14 bases left in between. This CDR3 is 14 amino acids long. Here the CDR3 reads CASSSKSGGEKLFF. The DNA of the CDR3 is TGTGCCAGCTCATCGAAATCGGGGGGTGAAAAACTGTTTTTT.

With regard to this clone: This specimen includes other DNA sequences encoding the same CDR3. The chain is built from TRBV28 and TRBJ1-4; possibly TRBD1 for D (5 bases). V lost 4 bases, J lost 8 bases, and 11 bases lay in between. This CDR3 has 13 residues. Germline assignment: CDR1 MDHEN and CDR2 SYDVKM. CDR3 loop: CASSSTGREKLFF. In DNA, the CDR3 is TGTGCCAGCAGTTCGACGGGACGGGAAAAACTGTTTTTT.

V is TRBV11-3 and J is TRBJ2-7, with 8 bases fitting TRBD1. Looked up from germline, CDR1 is SGHNT and CDR2 is YENEEA. J was trimmed by 1 base and V by 5 bases; bases with no gene match: 4. This CDR3 region has 14 residues. The chain's CDR3 is CASSLGQASYEQYF. DNA for the CDR3: TGTGCCAGCAGCCTGGGACAGGCGTCCTACGAGCAGTACTTC. The full variable domain, in which reference TRBV11-3 and TRBJ2-7 provide the parts outside the CDR3, is EAGVVQSPRYKIIEKKQPVAFWCNPISGHNTLYWYLQNLGQGPELLIRYENEEAVDDSQLPKDRFSAERLKGVDSTLKIQPAELGDSAVYLCASSLGQASYEQYFGPGTRLTVT.

This rearrangement joins TRBV14 to TRBJ2-3; D might be TRBD2 (6 bases). Germline CDR1 is SGHDN and CDR2 is FVKESK. Trimming left V 2 bases short and J 0 bases short, with 9 bases between. This CDR3 comprises 15 residues. The chain's CDR3 is CASSQMSGSTDTQYF. CDR3 bases: TGTGCCAGCAGCCAAATGAGCGGGAGCACAGATACGCAGTATTTT.

This chain connects TRBV7-6 to TRBJ1-4, with no clear D. This CDR3 is 14 amino acids long. V lost 5 bases and J lost 8, with 15 bases in between. The germline V gene encodes CDR1 SGHVS and CDR2 FNYEAQ. This CDR3 is CASSLYRQEEKLFF. The CDR3 DNA sequence: TGTGCCAGCAGCCTCTACAGACAAGAAGAAAAACTGTTTTTT.

The chain is built from TRBV6-5 and TRBJ2-7; D unresolved. Germline V gives CDR1 MNHEY, CDR2 SVGAGI. The V end lost 5 bases, the J end lost 4 bases, and 15 bases lay between the germline ends. This CDR3 has 14 amino acids. The CDR3 loop is CASSNNLPGYEQYF. CDR3 DNA: TGTGCCAGCAGTAACAATTTGCCTGGATACGAGCAGTACTTC.

This chain links TRBV15 with TRBJ2-7, with D maybe TRBD1 (5 bases). The CDR3 has 15 amino acids. From germline, CDR1 is LNHNV and CDR2 YYDKDF (reference sequence). V gave up 5 bases and J gave up 5 bases, with 19 bases separating them. CDR3 loop: CATSSRIGQGNEQYF. CDR3 nucleotide sequence: TGTGCCACCAGCTCCAGGATTGGGCAGGGAAACGAGCAGTACTTC. The complete variable domain, with remaining parts taken from reference TRBV15 and TRBJ2-7, reads DAMVIQNPRYQVTQFGKPVTLSCSQTLNHNVMYWYQQKSSQAPKLLFHYYDKDFNNEADTPDNFQSRRPNTSFCFLDIRSPGLGDTAMYLCATSSRIGQGNEQYFGPGTRLTVT.

In its sample, this clone was seen a few times. CDR3 protein: CASSRTYMNTEAFF. The CDR3 coding sequence is TGTGCCAGCTCCCGGACGTACATGAACACTGAAGCTTTCTTT. The rearrangement links TRBV18 to TRBJ1-1, with unresolved D. Germline V gives CDR1 KGHSH, CDR2 LQKENI. V was clipped by 6 bases and J by 0 bases, with 11 bases between them. The CDR3 is 14 residues long.

This clone has only a few counts. CDR3 bases: TGTGCCAGCAGCCGGGGGGTACCCTCTCTCGAAGATACGCAGTATTTT. It translates to CASSRGVPSLEDTQYF. The chain carries TRBV11-1 and TRBJ2-3; 7 bases map to TRBD2. V lost 5 bases, J lost 5 bases, and 13 bases stayed unmatched. CDR3 length equals 16 residues. CDR1 is SGHAT, CDR2 FQDESV, per germline (reference sequence).

The V call is TRBV5-1, the J call TRBJ1-2; 9 nucleotides match TRBD1. Germline V CDR1 and CDR2: SGHRS, YFSETQ. This CDR3 has 14 amino acids. Trimming took 4 bases from V and 2 from J; bases not matched to a gene: 3. This chain's CDR3 is CASSKTGGNYGYTF. The CDR3 nucleotides read TGCGCCAGCAGCAAGACAGGGGGAAACTATGGCTACACCTTC.

As to this clone: Other DNA sequences from this sample encode an identical CDR3 as well. This sequence joins TRBV7-2 and TRBJ2-3; unclear D gene. V lost 1 base and J 2 bases, leaving 10 bases between the germline ends. Germline V gene sequence: CDR1 SGHTA, CDR2 FQGNSA. This CDR3 is built from 15 residues. The CDR3 here is CASSLVALVTDTQYF. CDR3 in DNA: TGTGCCAGCAGCTTAGTGGCTTTAGTCACAGATACGCAGTATTTT.

This rearrangement joins TRBV25-1 to TRBJ2-2, with 10 bases identical to TRBD2. This CDR3 has 16 residues. V trimming: 7 bases; J trimming: 0 bases; junction bases outside the gene matches: 5. The germline V gene encodes CDR1 MGHDK and CDR2 SYGVNS. The CDR3 DNA reads as TGTGCCAGCACTAGCGGGAGTAGCCCGAACACCGGGGAGCTGTTTTTT. Translation gives CASTSGSSPNTGELFF.

This sequence joins TRBV28 and TRBJ1-4, with D unresolved. The germline CDR1 and CDR2 sequences are MDHEN and SYDVKM. V lost 6 bases and J 8 bases, leaving 16 bases between the germline ends. This CDR3 contains 14 residues. CDR3: CASSNGLVGEKLFF. The CDR3 DNA is TGTGCCAGCAGCAATGGGTTGGTGGGAGAAAAACTGTTTTTT.

J is TRBJ2-7 and V is TRBV7-9; 8 bases align to TRBD2. The CDR3 contains 19 residues. Germline V CDR1 and CDR2: SEHNR, FQNEAQ (reference sequence). V lost 4 bases, J lost 5 bases, and 22 bases stayed unmatched. CDR3 DNA sequence: TGTGCCAGCAGCTCCCCGACGAGCGGGGGTTTGCATGGTCGCCACGAGCAGTACTTC. Translated, it gives CASSSPTSGGLHGRHEQYF.

The chain recombines TRBV4-1 with TRBJ2-3, with TRBD2 matching over 13 bases. CDR1 and CDR2 (germline): MGHRA, YSYEKL. V was pared by 3 bases and J by 5 bases, with 11 bases of the junction left unmatched. This CDR3 spans 18 amino acids. CDR3 amino acids: CASSQDRRLAGGLDTQYF. Here the CDR3 DNA reads TGCGCCAGCAGCCAGGACCGACGACTAGCGGGAGGTCTAGATACGCAGTATTTT.

The V and J genes are TRBV28 and TRBJ1-3, with a possible D match to TRBD1 (5 bases). The CDR3 has 14 amino acids. Germline V gene lookup returns CDR1 MDHEN and CDR2 SYDVKM. V was clipped by 4 bases and J by 4 bases, with 11 bases between them. CDR3 amino acids: CASSSGLQGNTIYF. The DNA of the CDR3 is TGTGCCAGCAGTTCGGGACTGCAGGGAAACACCATATATTTT.

The chain is built from TRBV5-1 and TRBJ2-1, with TRBD2 matching 10 bases. The CDR3 is made up of 16 amino acids. The V gene's germline CDR1 is SGHRS and CDR2 YFSETQ. With 0 bases clipped from V and 10 bases from J, the junction kept 10 bases outside the gene matches. The DNA of the CDR3 is TGCGCCAGCAGCTTGGGCACGACTAGCGGGTTTTTGGAGCAGTTCTTC. This sequence encodes CASSLGTTSGFLEQFF.

This chain uses TRBV28 with TRBJ2-1; 8 bases are a match to TRBD1. This CDR3 comprises 12 residues. Unmatched junction bases numbered 10, after V lost 6 bases and J lost 15 bases. Germline loops: CDR1 MDHEN, CDR2 SYDVKM. CDR3 sequence reads: CASSRQVGTGFF. In nucleotides, the CDR3 is TGTGCCAGCAGCCGCCAGGTTGGGACAGGGTTCTTC.

This clone was found a few times. The sample carries other DNA sequences with the same CDR3. The J gene is TRBJ2-1, the V gene TRBV27, with 8 bases aligning to TRBD2. V shed 3 bases, J shed 5 bases, and the junction held 6 bases outside the gene matches. Germline V CDR1 and CDR2: MNHEY, SMNVEV (reference sequence). CDR3 length equals 15 residues. The CDR3 reads CASSFSGSPHNEQFF. DNA of the CDR3: TGTGCCAGCAGTTTCAGCGGGAGTCCCCACAATGAGCAGTTCTTC.

This chain links TRBV7-3 with TRBJ2-1; D unresolved. Trimming cost V 5 bases and J 5 bases, with 7 bases left between them. The CDR3 has 12 amino acids. CDR1 is SGHTA and CDR2 is FQGTGA in the germline V gene. CDR3 sequence: CASSDWNNEQFF. The CDR3 DNA reads TGTGCCAGCAGCGACTGGAACAATGAGCAGTTCTTC.

Only a few counts were recorded for this clone. The chain uses TRBV6-5 and TRBJ2-3, with 8 bases that match TRBD1. Germline trimming cut 6 bases from V and 0 bases from J; bases unmatched to any gene: 5. The CDR3 runs 15 residues. The germline gives CDR1 MNHEY, CDR2 SVGAGI. The CDR3 region is CASRYRGISTDTQYF. DNA for the CDR3: TGTGCCAGCAGATACAGGGGGATTAGCACAGATACGCAGTATTTT.

J is TRBJ1-4 and V is TRBV30; D perhaps matches TRBD1 (6 bases). This CDR3 has 14 residues. The germline V gene has CDR1 GTSNPN and CDR2 SVGIG (reference sequence). Here the CDR3 reads CGGREGGTNEKLFF. CDR3 bases: TGTGGTGGCAGGGAGGGGGGCACTAATGAAAAACTGTTTTTT.

The chain couples TRBV14 to TRBJ1-4; tentatively, D is TRBD1 (5 bases). V was pared by 4 bases and J by 6 bases, with 15 bases between. Germline V gene lookup returns CDR1 SGHDN and CDR2 FVKESK. This CDR3 comprises 15 residues. The CDR3, as DNA: TGTGCCAGCAGCCTCTCCCGGGGGACCGATGAAAAACTGTTTTTT. Translated, it gives CASSLSRGTDEKLFF.